This entry is about one TCR beta chain. Its cognate antigen is unknown. The treatment was: oral pan-JAK inhibitor, 5-10 mg twice daily. V was pared by 0 bases and J by 2 bases, with 5 bases of the junction left unmatched. Per germline, CDR1 SGHRS and CDR2 YFSETQ. This CDR3 comprises 16 residues. Following RNA extraction, reverse transcription yielded cDNA that acted as the sequencing template. Here immunoSEQ multiplex PCR was the method, and the copy in TCRdb shows in-frame clones only, minus some. The sample carries some 150,000 clones, about 88% recorded once. This sample stems from a study of CD8+ T cells in alopecia areata. General study findings and limits: Many expanded lesional clones persisted in scalp and blood during tofacitinib treatment. The study found tofacitinib significantly decreased scalp clonality and expanded CD8+ clones among the top 100. TCR sharing was clearer in mice than between patients, perhaps partly owing to patient HLA diversity.

This sample comprised CD8+ T cells sorted from blood, obtained at week 4, from a patient treated with tofacitinib. The sequence was obtained from a human donor with alopecia areata. The chain joins TRBV5-1 to TRBJ2-3, with 8 bases that match TRBD1. CDR3 loop: CASSLAQGAFTDTQYF. The CDR3 nucleotides are TGCGCCAGCAGCTTGGCGCAGGGGGCATTCACAGATACGCAGTATTTT.